Below, one T cell receptor beta chain is given with its context. What this receptor recognizes is not known. Base qualities are not provided; no much larger clone lies one nucleotide away. The data are from a study of blood T cell repertoires in COVID-19 (dated by TCRdb to 2020 to 2022). Concerning the study at large: Samples covering the acute and convalescent phases of COVID-19 were provided by collaborators in the United States, Italy and Spain. The samples were drawn from the first 160 participants of the ongoing ImmuneRACE study and from 950 to 1,500 subjects provided by 6 global collaborators. The dataset comprised deeply sampled blood TCRbeta repertoires from subjects exposed to, actively infected with, or recovered from COVID-19. The material from the prospective study consisted of cDNA or gDNA derived from T cells, B-cell-depleted T cells, or PBMCs. Where available, HLA class I and class II types were taken from metadata supplied by the sample provider and were not determined by assay-based typing. The repertoires were made available in a free public database intended to serve as a resource for research on the immune response to SARS-CoV-2. Nearly every sample came with metadata listing a de-identified subject ID, COVID-19 status, age in years and sex. What the authors observed across the whole study: How much clinical and demographic metadata was included differed by source and by participant, and the metadata was provided uncurated.

The CDR3 has 13 amino acids, counting the end cysteine and phenylalanine. This entry keeps only the CDR3 DNA: 39 bases, framed from base 1. The trim is 3 bases for V and 7 bases for J, with a gap of 9 bases between the germline ends. CDR1 SEHNR and CDR2 FQNEAQ are derived from the germline V gene (reference sequence). TCRbeta CDR3 regions were amplified from genomic DNA by means of the immunoSEQ Assay, a bias-controlled multiplex PCR. The study's processing was this. Nucleated cell counts per sample were estimated from amplification of reference gene primers within the assay. To quantify the absolute abundance of each unique TCRbeta CDR3 rearrangement, sequence reads were collapsed and filtered. For each sample, productive Simpson clonality was calculated by taking the square root of Simpson's diversity index across productive rearrangements. This is the immuneACCESS table as TCRdb keeps it, with only in-frame sequences that have V and J called. A part of the clones is gone; compared with another copy, unresolved V genes explain less than half, and the rest is unexplained. That table is the source of V, J and clone size, and D and trimming were worked out from the DNA. This sample has 150,000 or so clones in its table, and around four fifths of those were observed once. Of the sample, roughly 7.7% falls within the top ten clones.

Another Seattle source contributed samples from volunteer blood donors who had recovered from COVID-19. The collaborating institutions used their own protocols to collect whole blood in K2EDTA tubes. Collaborator samples were shipped for TCRbeta analysis as frozen whole blood, isolated PBMCs, or DNA extracted from either sample type. The sequence came from a man aged 40-55 years who had recovered from COVID-19. Recombination connected TRBV7-9 to TRBJ2-2; matching of 5 bases hints at TRBD1 as the D gene. The sample was peripheral blood. The CDR3 protein is CASSFTGVGELFF. The sequenced DNA: TGTGCCAGCAGCTTTACAGGAGTCGGGGAGCTGTTTTTT.